The rows below give T cell receptor beta chains drawn from one sample of a study of blood T cell repertoires in COVID-19. Clones were sequenced by immunoSEQ multiplex PCR, and TCRdb holds only the in-frame ones, with some missing. The sample holds about 140,000 clones; over 80% are singletons and the top ten take about 5%. Material: PBMCs or T cells enriched from blood (not recorded which). The receptors were gathered from a man in his 70s who had been exposed to COVID-19. Both conserved end residues are part of each CDR3. Fields, in order: V gene, clone size, J gene, D gene, CDR3 protein, CDR3 DNA. D genes are given only for firm matches. Where a row states a size, it is once, few, many or the class of an expanded clone; other rows omit it.

v_call: TRBV13; clone_size: NA; j_call: TRBJ2-1; d_call: TRBD2; cdr3_aa: CASSLGGRGTSGLTRQFF; cdr3_nt: TGTGCCAGCAGCTTAGGGGGCCGGGGGACTAGCGGCCTCACCCGGCAGTTCTTC
v_call: TRBV7-9; clone_size: NA; j_call: TRBJ2-1; d_call: TRBD1; cdr3_aa: CASSEGQGYLGEQFF; cdr3_nt: TGTGCCAGCAGCGAAGGACAGGGGTATCTGGGTGAGCAGTTCTTC
v_call: TRBV11-3; clone_size: NA; j_call: TRBJ2-3; d_call: TRBD1; cdr3_aa: CASSSRQGARKDTQYF; cdr3_nt: TGTGCCAGCAGCTCCCGACAGGGGGCGCGGAAAGATACGCAGTATTTT
v_call: TRBV24-1; clone_size: NA; j_call: TRBJ2-3; d_call: TRBD1; cdr3_aa: CATSDATGGKTDTQYF; cdr3_nt: TGTGCCACCAGTGACGCAACAGGGGGTAAGACAGATACGCAGTATTTT
v_call: TRBV19; clone_size: few; j_call: TRBJ1-2; d_call: NA; cdr3_aa: CASSLSPTMPSVSGYTF; cdr3_nt: TGTGCCAGTAGCTTGTCGCCCACCATGCCCTCCGTCAGTGGCTACACCTTC
v_call: TRBV9; clone_size: once; j_call: TRBJ2-1; d_call: NA; cdr3_aa: CASSVGPDSYNEQFF; cdr3_nt: TGTGCCAGCAGCGTAGGGCCAGATTCCTACAATGAGCAGTTCTTC
v_call: TRBV5-5; clone_size: NA; j_call: TRBJ2-1; d_call: TRBD2; cdr3_aa: CASSLTSGGMYNEQFF; cdr3_nt: TGTGCCAGCAGCTTGACTAGCGGGGGAATGTACAATGAGCAGTTCTTC
v_call: TRBV28; clone_size: NA; j_call: TRBJ1-2; d_call: NA; cdr3_aa: CASSSPEESNYGYTF; cdr3_nt: TGTGCCAGCAGTTCGCCGGAGGAGAGCAACTATGGCTACACCTTC
v_call: TRBV3-1/TRBV3-2; clone_size: NA; j_call: TRBJ2-3; d_call: NA; cdr3_aa: CASSHRGDTYTQYF; cdr3_nt: TGTGCCAGCAGCCACAGGGGAGACACATATACGCAGTATTTT
v_call: TRBV6-5; clone_size: NA; j_call: TRBJ2-2; d_call: NA; cdr3_aa: CASTVGEMNTGELFF; cdr3_nt: TGTGCCAGCACCGTAGGGGAAATGAACACCGGGGAGCTGTTTTTT
v_call: TRBV7-3; clone_size: NA; j_call: TRBJ1-1; d_call: NA; cdr3_aa: CASSSHGTEAFF; cdr3_nt: TGTGCCAGCAGCTCGCACGGCACTGAAGCTTTCTTT
v_call: TRBV3-1/TRBV3-2; clone_size: NA; j_call: TRBJ2-2; d_call: TRBD2; cdr3_aa: CASSHRERTSGPGELFF; cdr3_nt: TGTGCCAGCAGCCATAGGGAGCGGACTAGCGGACCCGGGGAGCTGTTTTTT
v_call: TRBV12-3/TRBV12-4; clone_size: NA; j_call: TRBJ1-2; d_call: NA; cdr3_aa: CASSLGGEGGYTF; cdr3_nt: TGTGCCAGCAGTTTGGGGGGGGAAGGTGGCTACACCTTC
v_call: TRBV7-8; clone_size: NA; j_call: TRBJ2-1; d_call: TRBD1; cdr3_aa: CASSLRDSLYNEQFF; cdr3_nt: TGTGCCAGCAGCTTAAGGGACAGTCTCTACAATGAGCAGTTCTTC
v_call: TRBV28; clone_size: NA; j_call: TRBJ2-7; d_call: TRBD2; cdr3_aa: CASTYSPVSPTSGYMYEQYF; cdr3_nt: TGTGCCAGCACCTACAGCCCGGTCAGTCCCACTAGCGGGTATATGTACGAGCAGTACTTC
v_call: TRBV11-2; clone_size: NA; j_call: TRBJ1-1; d_call: TRBD1; cdr3_aa: CASSINRGRQNTEAFF; cdr3_nt: TGTGCCAGCAGCATAAACAGGGGGCGGCAGAACACTGAAGCTTTCTTT
v_call: TRBV18; clone_size: NA; j_call: TRBJ2-1; d_call: NA; cdr3_aa: CASSPPPGGNEQFF; cdr3_nt: TGTGCCAGCTCACCACCCCCTGGGGGGAATGAGCAGTTCTTC
v_call: TRBV7-2; clone_size: NA; j_call: TRBJ2-7; d_call: TRBD2; cdr3_aa: CASSLGLAGGREQYF; cdr3_nt: TGTGCCAGCAGCTTAGGGCTAGCGGGAGGGCGGGAGCAGTACTTC
v_call: TRBV9; clone_size: few; j_call: TRBJ1-6; d_call: TRBD1; cdr3_aa: CASSHRQGYNSPLHF; cdr3_nt: TGTGCCAGCAGCCATCGACAGGGCTATAATTCACCCCTCCACTTT